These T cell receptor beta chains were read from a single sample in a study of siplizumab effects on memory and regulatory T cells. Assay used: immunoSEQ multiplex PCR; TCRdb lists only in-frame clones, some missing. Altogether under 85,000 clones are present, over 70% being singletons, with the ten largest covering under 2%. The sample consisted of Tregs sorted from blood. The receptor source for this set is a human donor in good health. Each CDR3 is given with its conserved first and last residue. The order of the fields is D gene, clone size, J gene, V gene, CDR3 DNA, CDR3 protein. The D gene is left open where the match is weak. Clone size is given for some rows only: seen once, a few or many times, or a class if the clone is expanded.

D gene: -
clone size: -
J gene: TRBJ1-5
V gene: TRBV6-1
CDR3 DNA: TGTGCCAGCAGTGAATTGGTCCTGCCCCAGCATTTT
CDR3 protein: CASSELVLPQHF

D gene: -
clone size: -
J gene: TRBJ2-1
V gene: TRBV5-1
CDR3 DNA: TGCGCCAGCAGCTTGGGTGGGCAGGCAAATGAGCAGTTCTTC
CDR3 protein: CASSLGGQANEQFF

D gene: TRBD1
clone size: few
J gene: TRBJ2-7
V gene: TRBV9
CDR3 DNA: TGTGCCAGCAGCGTAGGATATGACAGGGGTGGTGAGCAGTACTTC
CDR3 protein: CASSVGYDRGGEQYF

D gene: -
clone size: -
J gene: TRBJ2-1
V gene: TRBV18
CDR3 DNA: TGTGCCAGCTCACCCAGGGGAGGAGACTACAATGAGCAGTTCTTC
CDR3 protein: CASSPRGGDYNEQFF

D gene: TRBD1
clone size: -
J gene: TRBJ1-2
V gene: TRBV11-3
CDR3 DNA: TGTGCCAGCAGCCCGGACAGGCGAATTGACTATGGCTACACCTTC
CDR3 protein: CASSPDRRIDYGYTF

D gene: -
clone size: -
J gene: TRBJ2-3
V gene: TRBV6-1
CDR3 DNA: TGTGCCAGCAGTGAAGCGTTAGATACGCAGTATTTT
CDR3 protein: CASSEALDTQYF

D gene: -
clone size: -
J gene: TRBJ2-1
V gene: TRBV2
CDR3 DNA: TGTGCCAGCAGTGCTCCATTACCTTTTGAGTTCTTC
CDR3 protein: CASSAPLPFEFF

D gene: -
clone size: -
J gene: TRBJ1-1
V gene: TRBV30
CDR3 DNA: TGTGCCTGGAGTGCAGGGAAAAGGAACACTGAAGCTTTCTTT
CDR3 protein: CAWSAGKRNTEAFF

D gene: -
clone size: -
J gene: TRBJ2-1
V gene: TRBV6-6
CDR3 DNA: TGTGCCAACTCGGGAACAGGGAACAATGAGCAGTTCTTC
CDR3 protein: CANSGTGNNEQFF

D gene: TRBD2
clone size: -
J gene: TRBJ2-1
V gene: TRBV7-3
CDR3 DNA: TGTGCCAGCAGCGTCGAAGGAGGGAGGGGCAATGAGCAGTTCTTC
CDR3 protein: CASSVEGGRGNEQFF

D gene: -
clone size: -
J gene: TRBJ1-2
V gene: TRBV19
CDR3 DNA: TGTGCCAGCGCGGACGGCTATGGCTACACCTTC
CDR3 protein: CASADGYGYTF

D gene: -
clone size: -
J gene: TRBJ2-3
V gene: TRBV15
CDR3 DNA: TGTGCCACCAGCAGACCCCACGATACGCAGTATTTT
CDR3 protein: CATSRPHDTQYF

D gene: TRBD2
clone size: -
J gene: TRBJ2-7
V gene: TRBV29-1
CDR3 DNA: TGCAGCGTTCGTTTACTTCGGGAGGGCTCCGAGCAGTACTTC
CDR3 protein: CSVRLLREGSEQYF

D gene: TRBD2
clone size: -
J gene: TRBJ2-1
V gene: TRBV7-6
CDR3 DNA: TGTGCCAGCAGCTTCGTATCAGGAAGGGGACTAGGGAACAATGAGCAGTTCTTC
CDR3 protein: CASSFVSGRGLGNNEQFF

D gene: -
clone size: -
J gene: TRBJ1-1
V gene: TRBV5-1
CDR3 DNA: TGCGCCAGCAGCATCGGCCAGAACACTGAAGCTTTCTTT
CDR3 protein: CASSIGQNTEAFF

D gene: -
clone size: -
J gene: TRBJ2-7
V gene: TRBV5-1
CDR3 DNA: TGCGCCAGCAGCTTGGTTCGGGGGTACGAGCAGTACTTC
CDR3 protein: CASSLVRGYEQYF

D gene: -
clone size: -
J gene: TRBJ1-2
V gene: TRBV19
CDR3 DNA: TGTGCCAGTACCCCCTCTAACTATGGCTACACCTTC
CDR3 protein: CASTPSNYGYTF

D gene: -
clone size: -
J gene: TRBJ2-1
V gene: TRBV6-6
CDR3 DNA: TGTGCCAGCGCGCAGGGGAGGTACAATGAGCAGTTCTTC
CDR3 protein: CASAQGRYNEQFF

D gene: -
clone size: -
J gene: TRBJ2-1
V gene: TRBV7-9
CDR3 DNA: TGTGCCAGCAGCTTACAGGCAGGGGTCAATGAGCAGTTCTTC
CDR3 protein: CASSLQAGVNEQFF

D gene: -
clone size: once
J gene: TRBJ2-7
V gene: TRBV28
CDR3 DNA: TGTGCCAGCAGCCTCCGCTATCTGACGGGAGAGCAGTACTTC
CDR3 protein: CASSLRYLTGEQYF

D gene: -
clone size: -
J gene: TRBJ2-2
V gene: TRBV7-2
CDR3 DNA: TGTGCCAGCAGCTCCTGGGACTCCTTAACCGGGGAGCTGTTTTTT
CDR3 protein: CASSSWDSLTGELFF

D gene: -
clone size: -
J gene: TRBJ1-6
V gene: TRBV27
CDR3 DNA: TGTGCCAGCAGTTTCAGGGGAGTCTCACCCCTCCACTTT
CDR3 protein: CASSFRGVSPLHF

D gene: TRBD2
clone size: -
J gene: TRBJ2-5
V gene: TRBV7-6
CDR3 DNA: TGTGCCAGCAGCTCGGGACGGGAGGTTGAGACCCAGTACTTC
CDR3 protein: CASSSGREVETQYF

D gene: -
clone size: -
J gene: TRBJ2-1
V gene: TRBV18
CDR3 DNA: TGTGCCAGCTCTAATAGCGGAAATGAGCAGTTCTTC
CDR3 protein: CASSNSGNEQFF

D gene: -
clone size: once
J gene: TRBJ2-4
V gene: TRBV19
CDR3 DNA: TGTGCCAGTAGTATCCCAGGGGTTGCCAAAAACATTCAGTACTTC
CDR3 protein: CASSIPGVAKNIQYF

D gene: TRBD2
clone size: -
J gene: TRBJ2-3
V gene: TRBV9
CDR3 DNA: TGTGCCAGCAGCGTAGTAAGTAGCGGGGGAGCTACGCAGTATTTT
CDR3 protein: CASSVVSSGGATQYF

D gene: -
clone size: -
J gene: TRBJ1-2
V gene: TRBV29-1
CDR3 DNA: TGCCTCGGACGTTGGTCAAGTGGCTACACCTTC
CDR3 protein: CLGRWSSGYTF

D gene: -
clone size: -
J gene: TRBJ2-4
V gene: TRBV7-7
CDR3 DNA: TGTGCTAGCAGCCAAGGACAGTTTGGCATTCAGTACTTC
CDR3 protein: CASSQGQFGIQYF

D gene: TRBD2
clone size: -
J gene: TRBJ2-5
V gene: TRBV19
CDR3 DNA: TGTGCCACCGGGACTAGGTGGGAGACCCAGTACTTC
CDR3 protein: CATGTRWETQYF

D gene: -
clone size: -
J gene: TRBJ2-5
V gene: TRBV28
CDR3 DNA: TGTGCCAGCAGTTTCGGCCGCTCCCAAGAGACCCAGTACTTC
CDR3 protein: CASSFGRSQETQYF

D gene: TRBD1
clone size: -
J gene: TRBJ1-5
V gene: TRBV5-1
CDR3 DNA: TGCGCCAGCAGCTTGTCAGGGGGACGCAATCAGCCCCAGCATTTT
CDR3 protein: CASSLSGGRNQPQHF

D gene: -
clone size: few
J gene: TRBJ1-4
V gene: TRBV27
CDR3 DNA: TGTGCCAGCAGTTTATCTGGGGCCGTTGAAAAACTGTTTTTT
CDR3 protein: CASSLSGAVEKLFF

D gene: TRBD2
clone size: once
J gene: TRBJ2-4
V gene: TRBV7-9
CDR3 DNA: TGTGCCAGCAGCTCGGGGACTAGCGCGAACATTCAGTACTTC
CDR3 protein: CASSSGTSANIQYF

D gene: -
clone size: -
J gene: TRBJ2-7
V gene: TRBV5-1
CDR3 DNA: TGCGCCAGCAGCAGATCGGGACGGACCTACGAGCAGTACTTC
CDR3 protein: CASSRSGRTYEQYF

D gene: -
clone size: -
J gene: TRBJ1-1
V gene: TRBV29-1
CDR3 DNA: TGCAGCGTTGAAGAAGTATGGGGAGCCAACACTGAAGCTTTCTTT
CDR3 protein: CSVEEVWGANTEAFF

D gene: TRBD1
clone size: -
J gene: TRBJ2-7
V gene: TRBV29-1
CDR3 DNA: TGCAGCGCGGCTGGACAGGGGTCCTACGAGCAGTACTTC
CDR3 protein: CSAAGQGSYEQYF

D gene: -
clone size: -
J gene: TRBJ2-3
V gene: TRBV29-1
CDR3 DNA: TGCAGCGTTGAAGGCCCACTACCCACAGATACGCAGTATTTT
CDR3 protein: CSVEGPLPTDTQYF

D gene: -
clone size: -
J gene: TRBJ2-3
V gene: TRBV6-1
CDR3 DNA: TGTGCCAGCAGGCGATGGACCACAGATACGCAGTATTTT
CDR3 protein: CASRRWTTDTQYF

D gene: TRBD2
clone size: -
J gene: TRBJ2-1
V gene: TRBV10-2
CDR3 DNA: TGCGCCAGCAGCCCACTAGCGGGAGGAACCAATGAGCAGTTCTTC
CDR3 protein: CASSPLAGGTNEQFF

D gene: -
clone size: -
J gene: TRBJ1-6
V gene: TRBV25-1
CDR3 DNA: TGTGCCAGCAGTGAGTGGAGCTCCTATAATTCACCCCTCCACTTT
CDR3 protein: CASSEWSSYNSPLHF

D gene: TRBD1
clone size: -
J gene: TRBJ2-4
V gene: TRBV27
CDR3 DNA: TGTGCCAGCAGGCGGCAGGGGGCGCGAGTTTCCAAAAACATTCAGTACTTC
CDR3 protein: CASRRQGARVSKNIQYF

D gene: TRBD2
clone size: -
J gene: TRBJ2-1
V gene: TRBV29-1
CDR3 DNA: TGCAGCGTTGAGACGGGAGGGCCCTACAATGAGCAGTTCTTC
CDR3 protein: CSVETGGPYNEQFF

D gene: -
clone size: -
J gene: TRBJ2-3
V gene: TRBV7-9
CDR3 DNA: TGTGCCAGCAGCTTAGCGCCAATAGCGACAGATACGCAGTATTTT
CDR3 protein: CASSLAPIATDTQYF

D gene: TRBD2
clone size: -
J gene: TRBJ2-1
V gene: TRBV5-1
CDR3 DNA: TGCGCCAGCAGCGGTAGCGGGAGGCCCTACAATGAGCAGTTCTTC
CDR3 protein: CASSGSGRPYNEQFF

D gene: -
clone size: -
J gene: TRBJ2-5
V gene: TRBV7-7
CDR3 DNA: TGTGCTAGCAGCGCTCGATGGGGGAACCGCCAAGAGACCCAGTACTTC
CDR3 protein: CASSARWGNRQETQYF

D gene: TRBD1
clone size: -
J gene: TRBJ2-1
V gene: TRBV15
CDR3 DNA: TGTGCCACCAGCACGCATCCGGGACAGGGGGACAATGAGCAGTTCTTC
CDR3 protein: CATSTHPGQGDNEQFF

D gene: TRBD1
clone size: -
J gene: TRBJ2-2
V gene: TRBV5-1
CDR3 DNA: TGCGCCAGCAGCTTTAGGGGGACAGTAAACACCGGGGAGCTGTTTTTT
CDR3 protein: CASSFRGTVNTGELFF

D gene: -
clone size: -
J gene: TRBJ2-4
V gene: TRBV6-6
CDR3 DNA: TGTGCCTCCCGGGCCGTAGCCAAAAACATTCAGTACTTC
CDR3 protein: CASRAVAKNIQYF

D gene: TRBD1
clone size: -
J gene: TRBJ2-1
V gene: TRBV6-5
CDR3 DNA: TGTGCCAGCAGTTTCAGGGACAGACCATACAATGAGCAGTTCTTC
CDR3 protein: CASSFRDRPYNEQFF

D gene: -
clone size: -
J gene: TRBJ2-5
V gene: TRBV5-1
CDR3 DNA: TGCGCCAGCAGCTCTCGAGGGGGGGAGACCCAGTACTTC
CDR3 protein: CASSSRGGETQYF

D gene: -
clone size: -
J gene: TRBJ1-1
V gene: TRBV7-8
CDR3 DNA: TGTGCCAGCAGCGAGGCCATGAACACTGAAGCTTTCTTT
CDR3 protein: CASSEAMNTEAFF

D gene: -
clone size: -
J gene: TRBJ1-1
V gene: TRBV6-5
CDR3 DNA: TGTGCCAGCAGTTCGCACCTCAGGACCCCGAACACTGAAGCTTTCTTT
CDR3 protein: CASSSHLRTPNTEAFF

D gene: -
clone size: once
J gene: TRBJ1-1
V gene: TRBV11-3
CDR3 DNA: TGTGCCAGCAGCTTTTACGGGGGCAGGACTTTGACTGAAGCTTTCTTT
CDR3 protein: CASSFYGGRTLTEAFF

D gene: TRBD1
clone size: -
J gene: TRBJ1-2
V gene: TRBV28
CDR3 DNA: TGTGCCAGCTTGACAGGGGGGGATTATAATGGCTACACCTTC
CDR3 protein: CASLTGGDYNGYTF